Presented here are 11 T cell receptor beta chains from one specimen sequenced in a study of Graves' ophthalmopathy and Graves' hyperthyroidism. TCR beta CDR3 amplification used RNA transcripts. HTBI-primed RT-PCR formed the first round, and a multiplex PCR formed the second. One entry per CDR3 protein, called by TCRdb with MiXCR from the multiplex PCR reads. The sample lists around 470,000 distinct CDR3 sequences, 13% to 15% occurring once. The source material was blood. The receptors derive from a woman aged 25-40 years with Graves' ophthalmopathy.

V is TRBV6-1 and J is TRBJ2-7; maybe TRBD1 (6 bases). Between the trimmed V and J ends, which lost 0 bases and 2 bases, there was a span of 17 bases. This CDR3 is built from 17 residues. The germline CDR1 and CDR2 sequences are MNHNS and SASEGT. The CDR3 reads CASSEAPAGAYPYEQYF. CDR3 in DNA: TGTGCCAGCAGTGAAGCCCCAGCAGGGGCCTACCCCTACGAGCAGTACTTC.

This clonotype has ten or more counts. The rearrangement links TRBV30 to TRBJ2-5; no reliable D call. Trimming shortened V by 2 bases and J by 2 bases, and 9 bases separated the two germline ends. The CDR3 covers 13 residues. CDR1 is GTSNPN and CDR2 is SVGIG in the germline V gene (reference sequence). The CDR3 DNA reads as TGTGCCTGGAGTCTAGGAGTACAAGAGACCCAGTACTTC. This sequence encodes CAWSLGVQETQYF.

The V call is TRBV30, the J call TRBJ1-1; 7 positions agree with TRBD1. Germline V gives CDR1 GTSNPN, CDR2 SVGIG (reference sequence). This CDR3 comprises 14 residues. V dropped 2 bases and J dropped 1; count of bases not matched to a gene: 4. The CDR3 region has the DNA TGTGCCTGGAGTTTCTGGACAGGGAACACTGAAGCTTTCTTT. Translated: CAWSFWTGNTEAFF.

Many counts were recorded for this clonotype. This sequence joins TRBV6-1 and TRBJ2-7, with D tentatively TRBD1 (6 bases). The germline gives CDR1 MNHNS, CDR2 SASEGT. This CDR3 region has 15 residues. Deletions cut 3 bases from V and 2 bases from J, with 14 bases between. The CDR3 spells CASSDGTRGPYEQYF. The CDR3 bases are TGTGCCAGCAGTGATGGGACAAGGGGTCCCTACGAGCAGTACTTC.

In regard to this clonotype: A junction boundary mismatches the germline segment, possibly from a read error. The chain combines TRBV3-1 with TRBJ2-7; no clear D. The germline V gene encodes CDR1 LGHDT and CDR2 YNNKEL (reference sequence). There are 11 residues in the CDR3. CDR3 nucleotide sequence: TGTGCCAGCAGCTCAGGATACGAGCTGTACTTC. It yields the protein CASSSGYELYF.

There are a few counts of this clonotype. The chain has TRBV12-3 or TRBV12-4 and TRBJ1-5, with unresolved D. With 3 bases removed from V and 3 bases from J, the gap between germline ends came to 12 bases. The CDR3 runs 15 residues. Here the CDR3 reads CASSLGLYPNQPQHF. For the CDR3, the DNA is TGTGCCAGCAGTTTGGGCCTTTACCCCAATCAGCCCCAGCATTTT.

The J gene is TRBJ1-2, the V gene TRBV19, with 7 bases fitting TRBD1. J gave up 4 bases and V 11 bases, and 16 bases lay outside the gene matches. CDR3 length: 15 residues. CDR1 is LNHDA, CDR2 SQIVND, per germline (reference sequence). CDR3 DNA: TGTGCCGGTACCCCATGGGGGGGACAGCTCTATGGCTACACCTTC. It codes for CAGTPWGGQLYGYTF.

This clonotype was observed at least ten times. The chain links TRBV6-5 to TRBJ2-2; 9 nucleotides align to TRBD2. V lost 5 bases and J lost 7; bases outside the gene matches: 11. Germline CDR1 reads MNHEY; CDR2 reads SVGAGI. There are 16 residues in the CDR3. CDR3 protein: CASSPHLASGVGELFF. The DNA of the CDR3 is TGTGCCAGCAGTCCTCACCTGGCTAGCGGGGTCGGGGAGCTGTTTTTT.

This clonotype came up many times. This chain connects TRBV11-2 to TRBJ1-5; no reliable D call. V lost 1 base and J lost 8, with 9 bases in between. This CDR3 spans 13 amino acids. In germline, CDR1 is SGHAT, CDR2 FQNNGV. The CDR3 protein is CASSLGAGEPQHF. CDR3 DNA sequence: TGTGCCAGCAGCTTAGGGGCGGGAGAGCCCCAGCATTTT.

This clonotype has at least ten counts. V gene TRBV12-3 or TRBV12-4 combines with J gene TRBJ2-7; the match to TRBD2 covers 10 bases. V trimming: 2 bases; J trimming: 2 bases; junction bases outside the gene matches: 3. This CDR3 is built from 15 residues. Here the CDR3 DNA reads TGTGCCAGCAGTTTAAGCACTAGCGGGGCCTACGAGCAGTACTTC. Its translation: CASSLSTSGAYEQYF.

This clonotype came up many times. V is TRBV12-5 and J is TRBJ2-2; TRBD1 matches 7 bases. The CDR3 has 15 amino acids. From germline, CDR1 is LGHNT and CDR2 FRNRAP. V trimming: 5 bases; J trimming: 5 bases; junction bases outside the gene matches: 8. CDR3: CASGPTTGVTGELFF. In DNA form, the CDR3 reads TGTGCTAGTGGTCCTACTACAGGGGTAACCGGGGAGCTGTTTTTT.